This T cell receptor (beta chain) was obtained from a study of CD8 T cells in ankylosing spondylitis (dated by TCRdb to the late 2010s). With respect to the entire study: The study profiled T cell receptor beta repertoires in healthy donors and ankylosing spondylitis patients to find disease-linked TCR variants. In total, the full study cohort was made up of some 100 healthy donors and about two dozen ankylosing spondylitis patients. Samples of peripheral blood were taken, and for ankylosing spondylitis patients, synovial fluid was collected as well.

Sequencer: Illumina HiSeq 2500. TCR beta libraries were prepared by quantitative 5'-RACE with molecular barcodes. On the authors' methods: A new computational method based on a probabilistic model of VDJ rearrangement was used to identify disease-linked TCR variants. TCRdb ran its own pipeline on the public reads, namely fastp trimming at Q25 and MiXCR clone calling, and kept in-frame beta chains. Every entry covers one CDR3 protein and lists the most common genes and DNA from its rows. TCRdb's processing, not the authors', yielded these V and J calls. The sample contains approximately 500,000 distinct CDR3 sequences, 9.5% to 15% of them found a single time. The ten biggest clones cover nearly 7% of the sample. General conclusions and limits of the study: Some of the motif variants had been reported before in the synovial fluid and blood of reactive arthritis patients, a finding that suggests common disease-initiation mechanisms. Blood from ankylosing spondylitis patients appeared to be characterized by a TCR beta motif composed of eight or nine highly homologous amino acid variants. The disease-linked clones were reported as significantly enriched in matched synovial fluid samples from ankylosing spondylitis patients. The disease-linked clones had a CD8+ phenotype and were found at relatively low frequencies in peripheral blood.

This clonotype was counted only a few times. The specificity of this receptor is unknown. No clone much larger than this one lies a single base away; base qualities are absent. V loses 0 bases of germline sequence and J loses 3 bases, and the interval between the two ends is 12 bases. Via the germline V gene, CDR1 is SGHTA and CDR2 FQGNSA. From the cysteine through the phenylalanine, the CDR3 covers 15 amino acids. Only the CDR3 DNA stays, 45 bases, in frame from base 1. The specimen sequenced was blood, either unsorted or a sorted T cell fraction (not recorded which). The chain links TRBV7-2 with TRBJ2-7, and possibly TRBD1, on 5 matching bases. This sequence originates from a male donor with ankylosing spondylitis. The DNA is as follows: TGTGCCAGCAGCTTAGCGATCGGTAGGGGCTACGAGCAGTACTTC. This gives the protein CASSLAIGRGYEQYF.